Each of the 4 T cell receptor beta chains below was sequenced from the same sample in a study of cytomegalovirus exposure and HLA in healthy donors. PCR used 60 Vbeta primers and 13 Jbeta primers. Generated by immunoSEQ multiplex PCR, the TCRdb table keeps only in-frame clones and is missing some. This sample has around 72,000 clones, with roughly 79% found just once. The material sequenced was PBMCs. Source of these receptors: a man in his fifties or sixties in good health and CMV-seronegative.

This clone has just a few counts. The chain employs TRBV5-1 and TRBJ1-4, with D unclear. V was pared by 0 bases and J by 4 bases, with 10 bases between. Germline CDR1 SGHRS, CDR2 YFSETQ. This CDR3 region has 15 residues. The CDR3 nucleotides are TGCGCCAGCAGCTTGGGAACCGGAGGTAATGAAAAACTGTTTTTT. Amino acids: CASSLGTGGNEKLFF.

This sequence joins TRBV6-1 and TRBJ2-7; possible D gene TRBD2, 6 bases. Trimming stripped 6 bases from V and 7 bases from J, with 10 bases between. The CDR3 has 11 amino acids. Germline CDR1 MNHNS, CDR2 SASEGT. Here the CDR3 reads CASREGLEQYF. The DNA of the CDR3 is TGTGCCAGCAGGGAGGGGTTGGAGCAGTACTTC.

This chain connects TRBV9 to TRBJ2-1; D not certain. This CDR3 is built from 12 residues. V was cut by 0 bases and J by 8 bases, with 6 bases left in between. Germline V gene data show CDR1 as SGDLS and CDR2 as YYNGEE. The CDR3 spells CASSVGEDEQFF. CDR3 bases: TGTGCCAGCAGCGTAGGAGAGGATGAGCAGTTCTTC.

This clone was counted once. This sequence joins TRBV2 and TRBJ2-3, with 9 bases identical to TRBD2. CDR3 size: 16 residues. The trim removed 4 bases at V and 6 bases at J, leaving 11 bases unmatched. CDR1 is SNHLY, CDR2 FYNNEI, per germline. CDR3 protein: CASSGGSGGWGDTQYF. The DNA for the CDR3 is TGTGCCAGCAGTGGGGGTAGCGGGGGCTGGGGTGATACGCAGTATTTT.